This section outlines one T cell receptor beta chain sequence together with its context. Per the germline V gene, CDR1 is SGHTA and CDR2 is FQGTGA. This CDR3 region has 14 residues. V was shortened by 5 bases and J by 7 bases, with 15 bases between the two germline ends. This specimen belongs to a study of cytomegalovirus exposure and HLA in healthy donors. Primers included in the PCR were 60 Vbeta and 13 Jbeta primers. Repertoires were generated with immunoSEQ multiplex PCR, while TCRdb's copy carries only in-frame clones and drops some. This table holds roughly 180,000 clones, over 80% found once. V and J are TRBV7-3 and TRBJ2-1, with D maybe TRBD2 (6 bases). Material: PBMCs. The TCR was taken from a woman aged 45-65 years in good health and CMV-seropositive. CDR3: CASSLGGTGNEQFF. In DNA form, the CDR3 reads TGTGCCAGCAGCCTTGGAGGGACCGGTAATGAGCAGTTCTTC.